These T cell receptor beta chains were read from a single sample in a study of vaccination effects on CD4 cells after COVID-19. The data were produced by immunoSEQ multiplex PCR, yet TCRdb's version contains in-frame clones alone and is incomplete. This table has around 37,000 clones, 65% to 80% appearing once. No antigen has been assigned to these receptors. The sequences come from CD4+ T cells from PBMCs cultured without peptide, collected before COVID-19 vaccination. These receptors were taken from a human donor who received a COVID-19 vaccine. CDR3s include the opening cysteine and the closing phenylalanine or tryptophan. The order of the fields is D gene, CDR3 length, V gene, J gene, clone size, CDR3 protein, CDR3 DNA. D genes are given only for firm matches. Some rows have no size entry. The others give once, few or many, or a class for an expanded clone.

>NA|14|TRBV2|TRBJ1-6|NA
CASSEGHGVSPLHF
TGTGCCAGCAGTGAGGGGCACGGCGTCTCACCCCTCCACTTT
>NA|14|TRBV9|TRBJ1-4|NA
CASSVAGTNEKLFF
TGTGCCAGCAGCGTAGCTGGAACTAATGAAAAACTGTTTTTT
>NA|13|TRBV18|TRBJ1-2|few
CASSPDRNNGYTF
TGTGCCAGCTCACCAGACAGAAATAATGGCTACACCTTC
>TRBD2|13|TRBV2|TRBJ2-1|NA
CASRTSRYNEQFF
TGTGCCAGCAGGACTAGCAGATACAATGAGCAGTTCTTC
>TRBD2|16|TRBV3-1/TRBV3-2|TRBJ2-1|NA
CASSPRSGRAYNEQFF
TGTGCCAGCAGCCCCCGTAGCGGGAGGGCCTACAATGAGCAGTTCTTC
>TRBD1|15|TRBV27|TRBJ1-5|NA
CASSAGTGRGQPQHF
TGTGCCAGCAGCGCAGGGACAGGCCGGGGTCAGCCCCAGCATTTT
>NA|14|TRBV5-1|TRBJ1-1|NA
CASSLAPRGTEAFF
TGCGCCAGCAGCTTGGCCCCAAGGGGCACTGAAGCTTTCTTT
>NA|15|TRBV6-5|TRBJ2-7|once
CASSYSHAHSYEQYF
TGTGCCAGCAGTTACTCGCACGCTCACTCCTACGAGCAGTACTTC
>NA|13|TRBV7-2|TRBJ1-1|NA
CASGGAGDTEAFF
TGTGCCAGCGGTGGGGCGGGAGACACTGAAGCTTTCTTT
>TRBD2|15|TRBV28|TRBJ2-3|NA
CASIQAGAGTDTQYF
TGTGCCAGCATACAAGCGGGAGCCGGGACAGATACGCAGTATTTT
>NA|18|TRBV28|TRBJ1-1|NA
CASSLPELGAPSEPEAFF
TGTGCCAGCAGTTTGCCCGAGTTGGGGGCCCCCAGCGAACCTGAAGCTTTCTTT
>NA|12|TRBV12-3/TRBV12-4|TRBJ1-2|NA
CASSGPLYGYTF
TGTGCCAGCAGTGGACCTCTCTATGGCTACACCTTC
>TRBD2|17|TRBV29-1|TRBJ2-1|NA
CSVEDLTTSGKWNEQFF
TGCAGCGTTGAAGATCTTACTACTAGCGGGAAGTGGAATGAGCAGTTCTTC
>TRBD1|15|TRBV6-1|TRBJ1-2|NA
CASSERGDRAGGYTF
TGTGCCAGCAGTGAACGGGGGGACAGGGCCGGTGGCTACACCTTC
>NA|14|TRBV27|TRBJ2-1|NA
CASRPWGQGYEQFF
TGTGCCAGCAGACCCTGGGGGCAGGGCTATGAGCAGTTCTTC
>NA|15|TRBV4-2|TRBJ1-6|NA
CASSQETLPFSPLHF
TGTGCCAGCAGCCAAGAGACCCTCCCCTTTTCACCCCTCCACTTT
>TRBD1|18|TRBV6-1|TRBJ2-5|NA
CASSERGPGQGAQETQYF
TGTGCCAGCAGTGAAAGGGGCCCGGGACAGGGGGCGCAGGAGACCCAGTACTTC
>TRBD2|14|TRBV6-5|TRBJ2-7|NA
CASKNLAGPYEQYF
TGTGCCAGCAAGAATCTAGCGGGGCCTTACGAGCAGTACTTC
>NA|16|TRBV18|TRBJ1-6|NA
CASGVSVASDNSPLHF
TGTGCCAGCGGCGTGTCTGTTGCTTCAGATAATTCACCCCTCCACTTT
>NA|16|TRBV21-1|TRBJ2-1|once
CASSKAIGTSYNEQFF
TGTGCCAGCAGCAAAGCCATTGGTACCTCCTACAATGAGCAGTTCTTC
>NA|12|TRBV2|TRBJ2-7|NA
CASSAGGHEQYF
TGTGCCAGCAGTGCCGGAGGGCACGAGCAGTACTTC
>NA|15|TRBV28|TRBJ1-5|few
CASTGGGLKNQPQHF
TGTGCCAGCACCGGAGGGGGGTTAAAGAATCAGCCCCAGCATTTT
>NA|15|TRBV19|TRBJ2-6|NA
CASVQGSSGANVLTF
TGTGCCAGTGTTCAGGGATCCTCTGGGGCCAACGTCCTGACTTTC
>NA|15|TRBV7-2|TRBJ2-7|few
CASSPSIGTAYEQYF
TGTGCCAGCAGCCCTTCTATAGGTACGGCCTACGAGCAGTACTTC
>TRBD1|15|TRBV11-2|TRBJ1-1|NA
CASSLVFGRGTEAFF
TGTGCCAGCAGCTTAGTATTCGGCAGGGGGACTGAAGCTTTCTTT
>NA|11|TRBV20-1|TRBJ2-7|NA
CSARVGNEQYF
TGCAGTGCTAGAGTGGGGAACGAGCAGTACTTC
>NA|16|TRBV5-6|TRBJ1-3|NA
CASSLEGNFFGNTIYF
TGTGCCAGCAGCTTGGAGGGGAATTTCTTTGGAAACACCATATATTTT
>NA|13|TRBV6-2/TRBV6-3|TRBJ1-5|NA
CASTPTGGQPQHF
TGTGCCAGCACCCCGACTGGCGGGCAGCCCCAGCATTTT
>NA|14|TRBV4-1|TRBJ2-1|NA
CASSQIVGGGEQFF
TGCGCCAGCAGCCAAATCGTAGGGGGAGGTGAGCAGTTCTTC
>TRBD2|16|TRBV19|TRBJ2-6|NA
CASRGSGRAGANVLTF
TGTGCCAGTAGGGGTAGCGGGAGAGCTGGGGCCAACGTCCTGACTTTC
>TRBD1|14|TRBV7-9|TRBJ1-1|NA
CASSFQGASTEAFF
TGTGCCAGCAGCTTTCAGGGGGCTAGCACTGAAGCTTTCTTT
>NA|13|TRBV3-1/TRBV3-2|TRBJ1-3|NA
CASSQDPGNTIYF
TGTGCCAGCAGCCAAGATCCTGGAAACACCATATATTTT
>NA|14|TRBV25-1|TRBJ2-5|NA
CASSEYKGVETQYF
TGTGCCAGCAGTGAATATAAGGGGGTAGAGACCCAGTACTTC
>TRBD1|13|TRBV7-3|TRBJ1-1|few
CASSSTGVTEAFF
TGTGCCAGCAGCTCAACAGGGGTCACTGAAGCTTTCTTT
>NA|16|TRBV3-1/TRBV3-2|TRBJ1-3|NA
CASSPSFWHSGNTIYF
TGTGCCAGCAGCCCTTCCTTCTGGCACTCTGGAAACACCATATATTTT
>NA|15|TRBV12-5|TRBJ2-7|NA
CASGLGQPFSYEQYF
TGTGCTAGTGGTTTGGGACAGCCTTTTTCCTACGAGCAGTACTTC
>TRBD1|15|TRBV6-6|TRBJ1-2|few
CASRTGQGDNYGYTF
TGTGCCAGCAGAACAGGACAGGGGGATAACTATGGCTACACCTTC
>TRBD1|15|TRBV7-9|TRBJ1-6|NA
CASSWDSSYNSPLHF
TGTGCCAGCAGCTGGGACAGCTCCTATAATTCACCCCTCCACTTT
>TRBD1|12|TRBV6-5|TRBJ1-2|once
CASSRDRVSYTF
TGTGCCAGCAGTCGTGACAGGGTGAGCTACACCTTC
>NA|15|TRBV5-1|TRBJ1-2|NA
CASRLSLDRPYGYTF
TGCGCCAGCAGACTATCCCTGGACAGACCCTATGGCTACACCTTC
>NA|13|TRBV7-9|TRBJ1-1|NA
CASSTQTNTEAFF
TGTGCCAGCAGCACACAAACCAACACTGAAGCTTTCTTT
>TRBD1|15|TRBV6-2/TRBV6-3|TRBJ2-7|NA
CASSYTGTGPLQQYF
TGTGCCAGCAGTTACACCGGGACAGGGCCTCTTCAGCAGTACTTC
>NA|12|TRBV19|TRBJ1-1|NA
CASSISGSEAFF
TGTGCCAGTAGTATAAGCGGCAGTGAAGCTTTCTTT
>TRBD1|12|TRBV18|TRBJ1-1|NA
CASSRDSEAAFF
TGTGCCAGCTCAAGGGACAGCGAGGCCGCTTTCTTT
>TRBD1|17|TRBV9|TRBJ1-1|NA
CASSVGPAGQGAGEAFF
TGTGCCAGCAGCGTAGGCCCAGCCGGACAGGGGGCGGGGGAAGCTTTCTTT
>TRBD2|15|TRBV7-3|TRBJ2-7|NA
CASSLTSGGPYEQYF
TGTGCCAGCAGCTTAACTAGCGGGGGGCCCTACGAGCAGTACTTC
>NA|11|TRBV14|TRBJ2-7|once
CASSQGYEQYF
TGTGCCAGCAGCCAAGGATACGAGCAGTACTTC
>TRBD1|14|TRBV14|TRBJ1-1|NA
CASSPLGGAGNAFF
TGTGCCAGCAGCCCACTAGGGGGCGCGGGGAATGCTTTCTTT
>TRBD2|20|TRBV28|TRBJ2-1|NA
CASSSLPGTSGRRSYNEQFF
TGTGCCAGCAGTTCTCTACCCGGGACTAGCGGGAGAAGGTCCTACAATGAGCAGTTCTTC
>NA|13|TRBV28|TRBJ1-1|NA
CASSLPGNTEAFF
TGTGCCAGCAGTTTGCCGGGGAACACTGAAGCTTTCTTT
>NA|14|TRBV5-5|TRBJ1-2|NA
CASSRPGTDYGYTF
TGTGCCAGCAGCAGACCCGGGACGGACTATGGCTACACCTTC
>TRBD2|17|TRBV14|TRBJ2-3|few
CASSQLGLAGVTDTQYF
TGTGCCAGCAGCCAGCTCGGACTAGCGGGGGTCACAGATACGCAGTATTTT
>TRBD2|14|TRBV7-2|TRBJ2-7|NA
CASSLGGSGYEQYF
TGTGCCAGCAGCTTGGGAGGGAGTGGCTACGAGCAGTACTTC
>TRBD1|16|TRBV7-9|TRBJ1-5|NA
CASSLVTGTGHQPQHF
TGTGCCAGCAGCTTAGTTACCGGGACAGGCCATCAGCCCCAGCATTTT